The next 8 T cell receptor beta chains were all read from a single sample in a study of metastatic and nonmetastatic thyroid tumors. With MiXCR, TCRdb called clones anew from the PCR reads. This table holds 15,000 or so clones, around 28% found once. All patients were untreated before thyroid surgery. What was sequenced was tumor tissue. The origin of the receptors is a male donor with papillary thyroid cancer or a benign thyroid nodule (not recorded which). Some clones in this sample may be carry-over from other donors' samples.

This clone has ten or more counts. In DNA form, the CDR3 reads TGTGCCAGCAGCTTCGGTAACAGGGAGGACGAGCAGTACTTC. As protein: CASSFGNREDEQYF. The V gene is TRBV7-9, the J gene TRBJ2-7; the D call may be TRBD1 or TRBD2 (6 bases each). Germline V gene data show CDR1 as SEHNR and CDR2 as FQNEAQ (reference sequence). This CDR3 is 14 amino acids long. V dropped 3 bases and J dropped 5 bases, with 14 bases sitting between them.

This clone occurred once. The gene calls are TRBV19 and TRBJ2-2; D is possibly TRBD1 (6 bases). Germline CDR1 and CDR2: LNHDA and SQIVND (reference sequence). V was shortened by 3 bases and J by 6 bases, with 17 bases between the two germline ends. This CDR3 spans 16 amino acids. The CDR3 loop is CASSILGRGRPGELFF. The CDR3 DNA reads TGTGCCAGTAGTATTCTTGGCAGGGGAAGGCCCGGGGAGCTGTTTTTT.

The CDR3 DNA sequence: TGTGCCAGCAATGACGGGGGATACACTGAAGCTTTCTTT. It codes for CASNDGGYTEAFF. The rearrangement joins TRBV28 to TRBJ1-1; possible D gene TRBD1, 5 bases. The CDR3 is 13 residues long. Germline V gene sequence: CDR1 MDHEN, CDR2 SYDVKM. Trimming removed 7 bases at V and 3 bases at J, with 12 bases between.

The V and J genes are TRBV6-1 and TRBJ2-7; the match to TRBD2 covers 7 bases. Germline assignment: CDR1 MNHNS and CDR2 SASEGT. There are 15 residues in the CDR3. The V and J ends lost 5 bases and 2 bases, in that order; junction bases with no gene match: 9. CDR3 residues: CASSHTSDNTYEQYF. CDR3 DNA: TGTGCCAGCAGTCATACTAGCGACAACACCTACGAGCAGTACTTC.

The chain uses TRBV7-2 and TRBJ2-2; D remains unclear. Germline loops: CDR1 SGHTA, CDR2 FQGNSA. The CDR3 has 13 residues. V was cut by 6 bases and J by 2 bases, with 7 bases left in between. CDR3 sequence reads: CASSLGNTGELFF. CDR3 nucleotide sequence: TGTGCCAGCAGTCTAGGAAACACCGGGGAGCTGTTTTTT.

This chain joins TRBV20-1 and TRBJ1-5; D is ambiguous. Trimming shortened V by 4 bases and J by 0 bases, and 13 bases separated the two germline ends. Germline V gene data show CDR1 as DFQATT and CDR2 as SNEGSKA (reference sequence). This CDR3 spans 15 amino acids. The CDR3: CSAIGQLNSNQPQHF. The CDR3 DNA reads as TGCAGTGCTATCGGGCAGCTTAATAGCAATCAGCCCCAGCATTTT.

This clone showed up just a few times. The rearrangement links TRBV6-1 to TRBJ1-1; TRBD1 aligns across 10 bases. CDR1 and CDR2 from the germline V gene are MNHNS and SASEGT. J gave up 8 bases and V 2 bases, and 2 bases lay outside the gene matches. There are 13 residues in the CDR3. CDR3 DNA: TGTGCCAGCAGTGAATCGGGACAGGGGGAAGCTTTCTTT. Translation: CASSESGQGEAFF.

The gene calls are TRBV6-2 or TRBV6-3 and TRBJ2-4; TRBD1 agrees at 8 bases. The V segment lost 4 bases and the J segment 8 bases; nucleotides outside the gene matches: 7. Germline-derived CDR1 and CDR2 are MNHEY and SVGEGT. CDR3 length equals 14 residues. CDR3: CASSSLDRDYIQYF. The CDR3 nucleotides are TGTGCCAGCAGTTCCCTGGACAGGGACTACATTCAGTACTTC.